This T cell receptor (beta chain) stems from a study of regulatory and conventional T cells in RAG deficiency. The study, taken as a whole, reports: Patient subsets had shorter CDR3s; Omenn Treg-Tconv overlap exceeded 85%. Compared with controls, unique Treg TCR beta sequences dropped around 110-fold in Omenn syndrome and CID/AS. RAG-deficient patients showed markedly lower Shannon entropy and higher Simpson indices than control T-cell subsets.

Genomic DNA came from blood conventional CD4+ T cells gated CD25-low CD127-high. The protocol was immunoSEQ multiplex PCR, while the TCRdb copy is restricted to in-frame clones and leaves out a portion. This sample has more than 40,000 clones, with 90% found just once. A word on this clone: Its antigen is not known.

The CDR3 has 18 residues. The same sample was also studied in work on regulatory T cells. That report adds: The primer mix had 52 TRBV and 13 TRBJ primers. Skewed V and J usage and few unique V-J pairs marked patient repertoires, most in Tregs.

The receptor comes from a human donor in good health. The V gene is TRBV21-1, the J gene TRBJ2-1; the table assigns TRBD1, which was not confirmed against the DNA. TRBV21-1 is noted as a pseudogene. The sequenced sample consisted of CD4+ effector T cells sorted from blood. DNA of the CDR3: TGTGCCGCATCCGTGCCAGCAGCACAGGGGGGATCCTACAATGAGCAGTTCTTC. Translating it yields CAASVPAAQGGSYNEQFF.